The clone carrying this TCR beta chain came up a few times. As yet, its antigen is unknown. This entry is derived from a study of cytomegalovirus exposure and HLA in healthy donors. There are 12 residues in the CDR3. Trimming left V 7 bases short and J 4 bases short, with 10 bases between. Germline V gene data show CDR1 as MNHEY and CDR2 as SVGAGI. PCR amplification relied on 60 Vbeta primers (plus 13 Jbeta primers). The repertoire was sequenced with immunoSEQ multiplex PCR; TCRdb's copy has only in-frame clones and lacks some. The sample shows under 150,000 clones, 70% to 80% of them seen only once. Study-wide results and limits: Reported findings show TCR beta sequences accurately forecast HLA-A and HLA-B alleles in most subjects. A later analysis found TCR association rates differed by HLA locus, highest for DRB1 and lowest for HLA-C. Presence/absence analysis assumed near-uniform sequencing depth across donors.

The source of this sequence is a woman aged 50 to 60 in good health and CMV-seronegative. The material sequenced was PBMCs. The chain recombines TRBV6-5 with TRBJ1-1, with D tentatively TRBD1 (5 bases). The CDR3 coding sequence is TGTGCCAGCACCAGGGCTGGCACTGAAGCTTTCTTT. This encodes CASTRAGTEAFF.